The 12 T cell receptor beta chains reported below all come from one sample, sequenced in a study of blood T cell repertoires in COVID-19. Assay: immunoSEQ multiplex PCR; the TCRdb copy retains only in-frame clones and omits some. Here the sample spans under 250,000 clones, 80% to 95% being singletons. The specimen sequenced was peripheral blood. These receptor sequences come from a man aged 60 to 75 with COVID-19, enrolled during active disease.

The CDR3 region is CASSSGGRPQHF. The CDR3 nucleotides are TGTGCCAGCAGCTCGGGGGGGCGGCCCCAGCATTTT. The chain has TRBV12-3 or TRBV12-4 and TRBJ1-5, with D perhaps matching TRBD1 (6 bases). The CDR3 spans 12 residues. Trimming took 6 bases from V and 9 from J, leaving 12 bases between them.

V gene TRBV29-1 combines with J gene TRBJ2-3, with TRBD2 matching over 10 bases. The length of the CDR3 is 17 residues. Germline-derived CDR1 and CDR2 are SQVTM and ANQGSEA. V lost 3 bases to trimming and J lost 3 bases; unmatched junction nucleotides: 12. The CDR3 sequence: CSVDPTPLAGVTDTQYF. Here the CDR3 DNA reads TGCAGCGTTGACCCGACTCCGCTAGCGGGAGTAACAGATACGCAGTATTTT.

This chain connects TRBV19 to TRBJ2-6; 8 bases agree with TRBD1. In germline, CDR1 is LNHDA, CDR2 SQIVND (reference sequence). V was clipped by 5 bases and J by 4 bases; unmatched bases: 4. This CDR3 is 15 amino acids long. The CDR3 loop is CASSRTGTGANVLTF. The CDR3 DNA follows: TGTGCCAGTAGTCGGACAGGGACCGGGGCCAACGTCCTGACTTTC.

In this sample, this clone turned up a few times. The CDR3 DNA follows: TGTGCCAGCAGCTTAGCCGGGAGGGACGACAATGAGCAGTTCTTC. Translating it yields CASSLAGRDDNEQFF. The chain joins TRBV7-2 to TRBJ2-1, with TRBD2 identical over 8 bases. The V segment lost 0 bases and the J segment 5 bases; nucleotides outside the gene matches: 3. The CDR3 is 15 amino acids. Germline V gives CDR1 SGHTA, CDR2 FQGNSA. The variable domain in full, completed from reference TRBV7-2 and TRBJ2-1, reads GAGVSQSPSNKVTEKGKDVELRCDPISGHTALYWYRQSLGQGLEFLIYFQGNSAPDKSGLPSDRFSAERTGGSVSTLTIQRTQQEDSAVYLCASSLAGRDDNEQFFGPGTRLTVL.

The sample holds one count of this clone. The V and J genes are TRBV5-1 and TRBJ2-3, with 8 bases aligning to TRBD2. CDR1 SGHRS and CDR2 YFSETQ come from the germline V gene. The J segment lost 4 bases and the V segment lost 2 bases, leaving 9 bases of the junction unmatched. The CDR3 length is 16 residues. The DNA of the CDR3 is TGCGCCAGCAGCTTCACGGGGGGGCCGGCGGCAGATACGCAGTATTTT. The encoded protein is CASSFTGGPAADTQYF.

The chain links TRBV25-1 to TRBJ2-7; D call uncertain. The CDR3 extends over 14 amino acids. V was cut by 0 bases and J by 0 bases, with 6 bases left in between. Germline lookup yields CDR1 MGHDK and CDR2 SYGVNS. CDR3 amino acids: CASSEYPLSYEQYF. The DNA of the CDR3 is TGTGCCAGCAGTGAATACCCCCTCTCCTACGAGCAGTACTTC.

This sequence joins TRBV18 and TRBJ2-7; TRBD2 agrees at 8 bases. The CDR3 contains 16 residues. V lost 0 bases, J lost 1 base, and 5 bases stayed unmatched. Germline assignment: CDR1 KGHSH and CDR2 LQKENI. The CDR3 here is CASSPPSGRTSYEQYF. Here the CDR3 DNA reads TGTGCCAGCTCACCACCGAGCGGGAGAACGTCCTACGAGCAGTACTTC.

This clone has only one observation. The chain employs TRBV6-2 or TRBV6-3 and TRBJ1-1; perhaps TRBD1 as D (6 bases). V was trimmed by 6 bases and J by 8 bases, leaving 25 bases between them. Germline CDR1 MNHEY, CDR2 SVGEGT. This CDR3 region has 16 residues. The CDR3 sequence: CASSSRGHRLEREAFF. CDR3 coding DNA: TGTGCCAGCAGCTCCAGGGGACACCGGCTGGAGAGAGAAGCTTTCTTT.

The chain uses TRBV11-2 and TRBJ2-1; the D gene is possibly TRBD2 (5 bases). The germline V and J ends were trimmed by 1 base and 2 bases, with 12 bases remaining between them. CDR3 length equals 16 residues. In germline, CDR1 is SGHAT, CDR2 FQNNGV. Here the CDR3 reads CASSLAPGLTYNEQFF. In DNA form, the CDR3 reads TGTGCCAGCAGCTTAGCCCCGGGATTGACCTACAATGAGCAGTTCTTC.

This chain joins TRBV11-3 and TRBJ1-1, with TRBD1 matching over 9 bases. CDR3 length: 14 residues. CDR1 is SGHNT and CDR2 is YENEEA in the germline V gene. V dropped 5 bases and J dropped 5; count of bases not matched to a gene: 6. This CDR3 reads CASSRTGERTEAFF. DNA of the CDR3: TGTGCCAGCAGCCGGACAGGGGAGAGGACTGAAGCTTTCTTT.

The rearrangement joins TRBV4-1 to TRBJ2-3, with 7 positions matching TRBD1. J lost 0 bases, V lost 2 bases, and 8 bases had no gene match. CDR1 is MGHRA, CDR2 YSYEKL, per germline. The CDR3 contains 17 residues. In DNA form, the CDR3 reads TGCGCCAGCAGCCAATCCAGGGGGTGGACTAGCACAGATACGCAGTATTTT. This translates into CASSQSRGWTSTDTQYF.

This sequence joins TRBV30 and TRBJ1-6; no clear D. This CDR3 is 16 amino acids long. Germline CDR1 is GTSNPN and CDR2 is SVGIG (reference sequence). V dropped 3 bases and J dropped 7 bases, with 19 bases sitting between them. CDR3 coding DNA: TGTGCCTGGAGAGATGAGAGGCTGCTCGGGAATTCACCCCTCCACTTT. Its protein is CAWRDERLLGNSPLHF. The complete variable domain, with remaining parts taken from reference TRBV30 and TRBJ1-6, reads SQTIHQWPATLVQPVGSPLSLECTVEGTSNPNLYWYRQAAGRGLQLLFYSVGIGQISSEVPQNLSASRPQDRQFILSSKKLLLSDSGFYLCAWRDERLLGNSPLHFGNGTRLTVT.